Listed here are 23 T cell receptor beta chains from one sample, sequenced in a study of read filtering for tumor transcriptome and immune sequencing. From around 0.4 ug of RNA, a library with molecular barcoded alpha/delta and beta/gamma adaptors was made. Each CDR3 protein gets one entry after TCRdb re-called the reads with MiXCR. The sample has 30,000 to 45,000 distinct CDR3 sequences; roughly an eighth are singletons. Sequences were obtained from a population of CD138-negative cells sorted from bone marrow. All receptors come from a donor older than 35 with multiple myeloma.

This clonotype has a count of ten or more. A read error may produce the germline difference seen at one junction end. The gene calls are TRBV7-2 and TRBJ1-1, with TRBD1 matching over 9 bases. The germline gives CDR1 SGHTA, CDR2 FQGNSA. The CDR3 contains 14 residues. The CDR3 nucleotides read TGTGCCAGCAGCATACAGGGGGCTGGAACTGAGGCTTTCTTT. Protein: CASSIQGAGTEAFF.

Comments on this clonotype: Given a much more abundant clone one base away, this may be a read error. This chain joins TRBV19 and TRBJ2-7; a possible D gene is TRBD2 (6 bases). The CDR3 totals 15 residues. Per the germline V gene, CDR1 is LNHDA and CDR2 is SQIVND (reference sequence). For the CDR3, the DNA is TGTGTCAGTAGTATCCGGGTCGGGAGTGTGAACGAGCAGTACTTC. It is translated as CVSSIRVGSVNEQYF. Based on the CDR3 plus reference TRBV19 and TRBJ2-7, the full variable domain is DGGITQSPKYLFRKEGQNVTLSCEQNLNHDAMYWYRQDPGQGLRLIYYSQIVNDFQKGDIAEGYSVSREKKESFPLTVTSAQKNPTAFYLCVSSIRVGSVNEQYFGPGTRLTVT.

This clonotype was observed at least ten times. The genes are TRBV7-9 and TRBJ1-1, with 10 bases identical to TRBD1. The CDR3 covers 14 residues. V dropped 1 base and J dropped 4; count of bases not matched to a gene: 0. Per germline, CDR1 SEHNR and CDR2 FQNEAQ (reference sequence). CDR3 sequence reads: CASSLGDRGTEAFF. For the CDR3, the DNA is TGTGCCAGCAGCTTAGGGGACAGGGGCACTGAAGCTTTCTTT.

This clonotype was counted many times. V usage is TRBV10-3 and J usage is TRBJ1-2; tentatively, D is TRBD1 (6 bases). The CDR3 runs 13 residues. Germline CDR1 ENHRY, CDR2 SYGVKD. Trimming stripped 4 bases from V and 4 bases from J, with 10 bases between. The CDR3: CAISAGQSYGYTF. The CDR3 DNA follows: TGTGCCATCAGTGCCGGACAGAGCTATGGCTACACCTTC.

About this clonotype itself: It may be a read error: a sequence one base away is much more abundant. The V gene is TRBV23-1, the J gene TRBJ2-7, with no clear D. TRBV23-1 is reported as an ORF; its role is uncertain. The length of the CDR3 is 15 residues. The germline V and J ends were trimmed by 4 bases and 1 base, with 14 bases remaining between them. Here the CDR3 DNA reads TGCGCCAGCAGTCTCACCACAGCTTTTTCCTACGAGCAGTACTTC. Its protein is CASSLTTAFSYEQYF.

This clonotype was seen only a few times. The chain couples TRBV11-2 to TRBJ2-5; TRBD1 agrees at 10 bases. This CDR3 is 16 amino acids long. V shed 1 base and J 5 bases; nucleotides not matched to a gene: 7. Per germline, CDR1 SGHAT and CDR2 FQNNGV. CDR3 loop: CASSLVDRGRSETQYF. The CDR3 bases are TGTGCCAGCAGCTTAGTCGACAGGGGGCGCTCCGAGACCCAGTACTTC.

This clonotype was seen ten or more times. The genes are TRBV5-4 and TRBJ1-2; no firm D call. The CDR3 has 16 amino acids. The germline V gene encodes CDR1 SGHNT and CDR2 YYREEE (reference sequence). V was clipped by 5 bases and J by 2 bases, with 19 bases between them. CDR3 in DNA: TGTGCCAGCAGTTCTTTAGACCGAGTCCTAAACTATGGCTACACCTTC. As protein: CASSSLDRVLNYGYTF.

This clonotype occurred many times. This chain connects TRBV7-9 to TRBJ1-5; D gene unclear. CDR1 is SEHNR, CDR2 FQNEAQ, per germline (reference sequence). V was clipped by 0 bases and J by 6 bases, with 9 bases between them. CDR3 length: 14 amino acids. The CDR3 nucleotides are TGTGCCAGCAGCTTAGCTGGGGTACGTCAGCCCCAGCATTTT. It is translated as CASSLAGVRQPQHF.

This clonotype has ten or more counts. This chain uses TRBV30 with TRBJ2-3; possibly TRBD1 or TRBD2 for D (5 bases each). Trimming removed 6 bases at V and 4 bases at J, with 17 bases between. Germline loops: CDR1 GTSNPN, CDR2 SVGIG (reference sequence). The CDR3 sequence is 14 residues long. Here the CDR3 reads CACSMGEKADTQYF. CDR3 bases: TGTGCCTGTAGTATGGGGGAGAAGGCAGATACGCAGTATTTT.

About this clonotype: A far larger clone is only one base removed, so a read error is likely. V usage is TRBV3-2 and J usage is TRBJ2-7; the table calls TRBD2, which could not be checked here. TRBV3-2 is assigned pseudogene status. The CDR3 is 12 amino acids. In nucleotides, the CDR3 is TGTGCCAGCAGCTTTAACGGGAGCGAGCAGTACTTC. Protein sequence: CASSFNGSEQYF.

The chain combines TRBV6-6 with TRBJ2-4; 16 bases line up with TRBD2. Trimming at V came to 2 bases and at J to 4 bases, leaving 5 bases not matched to a gene. The germline V gene encodes CDR1 MNHNY and CDR2 SVGAGI (reference sequence). The CDR3 consists of 18 residues. CDR3 amino acids: CASSYAGLAGGGKNIQYF. The CDR3 region has the DNA TGTGCCAGCAGTTACGCGGGACTAGCGGGAGGGGGGAAAAACATTCAGTACTTC.

The count of this clonotype is one. V usage is TRBV6-5 and J usage is TRBJ2-7, with 14 bases lining up with TRBD2. The CDR3 loop spans 16 amino acids. Per the germline V gene, CDR1 is MNHEY and CDR2 is SVGAGI. V gave up 6 bases and J gave up 3 bases; unmatched junction bases: 7. CDR3 residues: CASRQPGLAGDYEQYF. CDR3 nucleotide sequence: TGTGCCAGCAGACAACCGGGACTAGCGGGAGACTACGAGCAGTACTTC.

The sample holds one count of this clonotype. The CDR3 nucleotides are TGTGCCAGCAGTGAGATTGAGGGATCTTCACCCCTCCACTTT. It is translated as CASSEIEGSSPLHF. This chain joins TRBV2 and TRBJ1-6; no reliable D call. The CDR3 runs to 14 residues. V was pared by 3 bases and J by 9 bases, with 12 bases between. Germline V gene data show CDR1 as SNHLY and CDR2 as FYNNEI.

This clonotype was recorded at least ten times. V is TRBV29-1 and J is TRBJ2-7, with D perhaps matching TRBD1 (5 bases). Germline V gene data show CDR1 as SQVTM and CDR2 as ANQGSEA. This CDR3 comprises 13 residues. With 7 bases removed from V and 3 bases from J, the gap between germline ends came to 16 bases. The CDR3 DNA reads as TGCAGCGCCCAGACAGCTCCAGGCTACGAGCAGTACTTC. Protein sequence: CSAQTAPGYEQYF.

This clonotype was detected ten times or more. The chain combines TRBV29-1 with TRBJ2-2, with TRBD1 identical over 7 bases. This CDR3 is built from 14 residues. Trimming removed 5 bases from V and 5 bases from J; junction bases left unmatched: 8. Germline CDR1 SQVTM, CDR2 ANQGSEA. The CDR3 loop is CSVREGARTGELFF. In DNA form, the CDR3 reads TGCAGCGTTCGTGAGGGGGCGAGGACCGGGGAGCTGTTTTTT.

This clonotype was recorded many times. The CDR3 DNA reads as TGCAGCGTTGCGAACAAGGGACCTGAAGCTTTCTTT. Protein product: CSVANKGPEAFF. This sequence joins TRBV29-1 and TRBJ1-1; TRBD1 might be the D (5 bases). CDR3 length equals 12 residues. V lost 4 bases, J lost 6 bases, and 12 bases lay in between. Per germline, CDR1 SQVTM and CDR2 ANQGSEA.

Ten or more counts support this clonotype. The gene calls are TRBV5-1 and TRBJ2-7; D call uncertain. The CDR3 extends over 14 amino acids. V gave up 5 bases and J gave up 0 bases, with 12 bases separating them. Germline loops: CDR1 SGHRS, CDR2 YFSETQ. DNA of the CDR3: TGCGCCAGCAGGTATACGGAGAGCTCCTACGAGCAGTACTTC. The encoded protein is CASRYTESSYEQYF.

This clonotype showed up many times. The chain is built from TRBV29-1 and TRBJ2-1; D not resolved. Germline-derived CDR1 and CDR2 are SQVTM and ANQGSEA. This CDR3 comprises 13 residues. Trimming shortened V by 2 bases and J by 0 bases, and 5 bases separated the two germline ends. As DNA, the CDR3 is TGCAGCGTTGAACCCGGCTCCTACAATGAGCAGTTCTTC. This encodes CSVEPGSYNEQFF.

This clonotype was detected many times. This rearrangement joins TRBV5-6 to TRBJ2-5; TRBD1 might be the D (5 bases). V lost 6 bases to trimming and J lost 5 bases, with 20 bases between them. CDR3 length: 15 amino acids. Per germline, CDR1 SGHDT and CDR2 YYEEEE. The CDR3 sequence is CASTPRRSPGETQYF. The CDR3 DNA sequence: TGTGCCAGCACTCCTCGAAGGAGCCCAGGGGAGACCCAGTACTTC.

The table lists this clonotype with many counts. The chain joins TRBV10-3 to TRBJ2-3; no firm D call. CDR1 ENHRY and CDR2 SYGVKD come from the germline V gene. The CDR3 length is 12 residues. V was clipped by 4 bases and J by 9 bases, with 11 bases between them. The CDR3 here is CAISARLDTQYF. In nucleotides, the CDR3 is TGTGCCATCAGTGCACGTCTAGACACGCAGTATTTT.

The sample holds a few counts of this clonotype. The chain recombines TRBV5-1 with TRBJ1-3; D is unclear. CDR1 SGHRS and CDR2 YFSETQ come from the germline V gene. CDR3 length equals 13 residues. V gave up 2 bases and J gave up 7 bases, with 10 bases separating them. The CDR3 DNA follows: TGCGCCAGCAGCTTAAGGCCCGAGAACACCATATATTTT. The encoded protein is CASSLRPENTIYF.

This clonotype was seen at least ten times. The rearrangement uses TRBV20-1 and TRBJ2-2; D unclear. The CDR3 is made up of 14 amino acids. Germline CDR1 is DFQATT and CDR2 is SNEGSKA (reference sequence). Between the trimmed V and J ends, which lost 0 bases and 1 base, there was a span of 6 bases. As DNA, the CDR3 is TGCAGTGCTAGAGATCCTGGGAACACCGGGGAGCTGTTTTTT. Amino acid sequence: CSARDPGNTGELFF.

This clonotype has at least ten counts. The chain employs TRBV20-1 and TRBJ2-7; 9 positions agree with TRBD1. Germline lookup yields CDR1 DFQATT and CDR2 SNEGSKA (reference sequence). V was clipped by 3 bases and J by 5 bases; unmatched bases: 11. This CDR3 comprises 15 residues. CDR3 loop: CSASFTGQGMDEQYF. CDR3 nucleotides: TGCAGTGCTAGTTTTACCGGACAGGGGATGGACGAGCAGTACTTC.